This TCR beta chain comes out of a study of T-cell reconstitution after alpha-beta-depleted transplantation in children. This clonotype was recorded many times. The TCRbeta library incorporated unique molecular identifiers. One entry per CDR3 protein, called by TCRdb with MiXCR from the PCR reads. The table has roughly 500,000 distinct CDR3 sequences, roughly a tenth seen once. This sequence originates from a child between 2 and 9 years old with inherited bone marrow failure, due to receive a stem cell transplant. Sequencing was performed on PBMCs, taken before TCRalphabeta/CD19-depleted stem cell transplant.

The chain's CDR3 is CASLETSGYNEQFF. CDR3 bases: TGTGCCTCCTTGGAGACTAGCGGATACAATGAGCAGTTCTTC. This rearrangement joins TRBV7-9 to TRBJ2-1, with 9 bases aligning to TRBD2. The CDR3 spans 14 residues. Germline values: CDR1 SEHNR, CDR2 FQNEAQ (reference sequence). With 11 bases clipped from V and 4 bases from J, the junction kept 9 bases outside the gene matches.